The subject of this entry is one T cell receptor beta chain. This sample is part of a study of blood T cell repertoires in COVID-19. Study details: Spain, Italy and the United States supplied samples that represented acute and convalescent COVID-19. In each case, the material was cDNA or gDNA derived from T cells, B-cell-depleted T cells, or PBMCs.

The table came from immunoSEQ multiplex PCR; TCRdb's copy has only in-frame clones and leaves some out. The profile covers around 120,000 clones, with around 78% appearing a single time and about 2% taken by the ten largest. J was trimmed by 1 base and V by 5 bases; bases with no gene match: 7. Germline values: CDR1 MNHNS, CDR2 SASEGT. The CDR3 is 17 amino acids. This chain joins TRBV6-1 and TRBJ2-5, with 13 positions matching TRBD2. Specimen: peripheral blood. The origin of this receptor is a man in his 70s with acute or convalescent COVID-19. This CDR3 is CASSKGGLAGFQETQYF. The CDR3, as DNA: TGTGCCAGCAGTAAAGGGGGACTAGCGGGGTTCCAAGAGACCCAGTACTTC.